This T cell receptor beta chain was recovered during a study of OX40 agonist ivuxolimab in advanced cancers. Study as a whole: Subjects had a mean age of roughly 60 years, with a range of about 20 to 85; just over 80% were male. Partial responses were recorded for three patients, including one with hepatocellular carcinoma and two with cutaneous melanoma.

The protocol was immunoSEQ multiplex PCR, while the TCRdb copy is restricted to in-frame clones and leaves out a portion. Of about 80,000 clones in the sample, over 85% were seen once. The sampling schedule covered blood at baseline, cycle 4 day 1, and cycle 7 day 1. The CDR3 extends over 14 amino acids. The germline V gene encodes CDR1 WSHSY and CDR2 SAAADI. Trimming left V 2 bases short and J 5 bases short, with 12 bases between. V is TRBV10-2 and J is TRBJ1-1, with D tentatively TRBD1 (5 bases). The specimen was CD4+ or CD8+ T cells sorted from blood, collected in a trial of the OX40 agonist ivuxolimab. This TCR derives from an adult with an advanced solid tumor such as melanoma, head and neck, liver or kidney cancer. The CDR3 DNA reads TGCGCCAGCAGTGAGACCGTGCGGGGGACTGAAGCTTTCTTT. Amino acid sequence: CASSETVRGTEAFF.